Shown below are 15 T cell receptor beta chains from a single sample sequenced in a study of T cells generated in artificial thymic organoids. Separate semi-nested PCRs amplified TCRalpha and TCRbeta libraries using constant-region reverse primers in TRAC or TRBC. TCRdb passed the 5' RACE reads through MiXCR, listing each CDR3 protein once. The sample carries over 7,000 distinct CDR3 sequences, roughly a quarter recorded once. No cognate antigen is known for these TCRs. The organoids combined MS5 murine stromal cells carrying human DLL1 with human hematopoietic stem and progenitor cells. Residual T cells were removed by FACS sorting CD34+CD3- progenitor cells before seeding the organoids. The sequencing sample was made of naive CD8+ T cells grown in artificial thymic organoids from cord blood stem and progenitor cells. This sample's subset: CD3+TCRalphabeta+CD8SP T cells; for blood, CD45RO-CCR7+ naive CD8+ T cells. These TCRs come from a human donor who gave cord blood stem cells for thymic organoid culture, a cardiac surgery patient who gave postnatal thymus, or a blood donor (not recorded which).

In its sample, this clonotype ranks as medium-sized. This sequence joins TRBV5-6 and TRBJ2-7; a possible D gene is TRBD2 (6 bases). V lost 0 bases to trimming and J lost 2 bases, with 9 bases between them. The CDR3 consists of 14 residues. Germline V gene data show CDR1 as SGHDT and CDR2 as YYEEEE. DNA of the CDR3: TGTGCCAGCAGCTTGGTCGGGAGACCCTACGAGCAGTACTTC. It encodes CASSLVGRPYEQYF.

J is TRBJ1-4 and V is TRBV7-8; 7 bases agree with TRBD1. The CDR3 runs 18 residues. The germline gives CDR1 SGHVS, CDR2 FQNEAQ. Trimming cost V 1 base and J 6 bases; bases outside gene matches: 14. The CDR3: CASSLGGRGFRCDEKLFF. The CDR3 nucleotides read TGTGCCAGCAGCTTAGGGGGCAGGGGGTTCAGGTGTGATGAAAAACTGTTTTTT.

The gene calls are TRBV5-1 and TRBJ1-1; no firm D call. The CDR3 loop spans 16 amino acids. Germline CDR1 is SGHRS and CDR2 is YFSETQ. Trimming pared 4 bases from V and 0 bases from J, leaving 16 bases between. The CDR3 DNA is TGCGCCAGCAGCCCACTCCGGGCCCCCATGAACACTGAAGCTTTCTTT. This codes for CASSPLRAPMNTEAFF.

The chain recombines TRBV5-5 with TRBJ2-1, with D uncertain. V lost 5 bases to trimming and J lost 6 bases, with 18 bases between them. The CDR3 extends over 15 amino acids. CDR1 SGHKS and CDR2 YYEKEE come from the germline V gene (reference sequence). CDR3 in amino acids: CASSHLSRRVNEQFF. CDR3 bases: TGTGCCAGCAGTCATCTAAGTAGACGGGTCAATGAGCAGTTCTTC.

V usage is TRBV5-1 and J usage is TRBJ2-2; maybe TRBD2 (5 bases). Germline CDR1 and CDR2: SGHRS and YFSETQ. V was shortened by 2 bases and J by 4 bases, with 12 bases between the two germline ends. The CDR3 totals 15 residues. CDR3 sequence: CASSLRREGTGELFF. CDR3 bases: TGCGCCAGCAGCTTAAGGAGAGAGGGCACCGGGGAGCTGTTTTTT.

This clonotype is deemed medium-sized (0.01 to 0.1%). This chain uses TRBV4-3 with TRBJ1-2; a weak D match, TRBD1 (6 bases). Germline values: CDR1 LGHNA, CDR2 YSLEER. The V and J ends lost 0 bases and 3 bases respectively, with 17 bases between them. The CDR3 sequence is 17 residues long. CDR3 DNA: TGCGCCAGCAGCCAAGATCTGGACCAGGGGTCCTACTATGGCTACACCTTC. Its translation is CASSQDLDQGSYYGYTF.

This clonotype was observed a few times. The chain uses TRBV5-1 and TRBJ2-7; D is tentatively TRBD1 or TRBD2 (5 bases each). The V and J ends lost 5 bases and 1 base respectively, with 16 bases between them. The germline gives CDR1 SGHRS, CDR2 YFSETQ. CDR3 length: 15 residues. This CDR3 is CASSWWGAGSYEQYF. For the CDR3, the DNA is TGCGCCAGCAGTTGGTGGGGAGCAGGGTCCTACGAGCAGTACTTC.

This clonotype is termed medium-sized. The V gene is TRBV4-1, the J gene TRBJ2-7, with 8 bases that match TRBD1. V was clipped by 1 base and J by 3 bases; unmatched bases: 2. This CDR3 spans 14 amino acids. Germline V gene data show CDR1 as MGHRA and CDR2 as YSYEKL. CDR3 region: CASSQGTGIYEQYF. In DNA form, the CDR3 reads TGCGCCAGCAGCCAAGGGACAGGGATCTACGAGCAGTACTTC.

This clonotype was detected only a few times. The chain recombines TRBV9 with TRBJ1-1; D is unresolved. Germline V CDR1 and CDR2: SGDLS, YYNGEE. V shed 4 bases and J shed 4 bases, with 14 bases lying between them. This CDR3 is 14 amino acids long. The CDR3 protein is CASSPRRAPTEAFF. The CDR3 coding sequence is TGTGCCAGCAGCCCCAGGCGTGCTCCCACTGAAGCTTTCTTT.

The CDR3 nucleotides read TGCGCCAGCAGCGCAGCCCACTTCAAGCACACTGAAGCTTTCTTT. Translated: CASSAAHFKHTEAFF. The rearrangement joins TRBV4-3 to TRBJ1-1; D is undetermined. CDR1 and CDR2 (germline): LGHNA, YSLEER. This CDR3 region has 15 residues. V was shortened by 5 bases and J by 3 bases, with 16 bases between the two germline ends.

This clonotype was recorded a few times. The rearrangement uses TRBV6-6 and TRBJ1-1; 8 bases match TRBD1. J lost 1 base, V lost 6 bases, and 7 bases had no gene match. CDR3 size: 15 residues. CDR1 is MNHNY and CDR2 is SVGAGI in the germline V gene (reference sequence). In DNA, the CDR3 is TGTGCCAGCAGCCCAGCCGGGACAGGGAACACTGAAGCTTTCTTT. Amino acid sequence: CASSPAGTGNTEAFF.

This clonotype is termed medium-sized. This chain joins TRBV12-3 or TRBV12-4 and TRBJ1-2, with D perhaps matching TRBD1 (6 bases). Trimming left V 8 bases short and J 4 bases short, with 17 bases between. This CDR3 has 14 residues. The CDR3 sequence: CASGGGDKLYGYTF. The CDR3 DNA is TGTGCCAGCGGAGGAGGGGACAAACTCTATGGCTACACCTTC.

The chain couples TRBV5-5 to TRBJ1-1, with D unresolved. Trimming pared 1 base from V and 0 bases from J, leaving 7 bases between. The germline gives CDR1 SGHKS, CDR2 YYEKEE (reference sequence). The CDR3 length is 14 residues. Here the CDR3 reads CASSLNCMNTEAFF. Written as DNA, the CDR3 is TGTGCCAGCAGCTTGAACTGTATGAACACTGAAGCTTTCTTT. Combining the CDR3 with reference TRBV5-5 and TRBJ1-1 gives the whole variable domain DAGVTQSPTHLIKTRGQQVTLRCSPISGHKSVSWYQQVLGQGPQFIFQYYEKEERGRGNFPDRFSARQFPNYSSELNVNALLLGDSALYLCASSLNCMNTEAFFGQGTRLTVV.

By share, this clonotype ranks as medium-sized (0.01 to 0.1%). The chain recombines TRBV2 with TRBJ1-2, with D possibly TRBD1 on 5 matching bases. The germline V gene encodes CDR1 SNHLY and CDR2 FYNNEI. The CDR3 is 12 residues long. The V end was cut by 10 bases, the J end by 4 bases, with 13 bases between. CDR3 amino acids: CATQTGLYGYTF. The CDR3 bases are TGTGCCACACAAACAGGACTCTATGGCTACACCTTC.

The chain employs TRBV6-5 and TRBJ2-1, with 7 positions matching TRBD2. The CDR3 sequence is 15 residues long. Germline V gene lookup returns CDR1 MNHEY and CDR2 SVGAGI. The V segment lost 0 bases and the J segment 7 bases; nucleotides outside the gene matches: 6. CDR3 bases: TGTGCCAGCAGTTACTCGAGAGGACTAGGGAATGAGCAGTTCTTC. Translating gives CASSYSRGLGNEQFF.